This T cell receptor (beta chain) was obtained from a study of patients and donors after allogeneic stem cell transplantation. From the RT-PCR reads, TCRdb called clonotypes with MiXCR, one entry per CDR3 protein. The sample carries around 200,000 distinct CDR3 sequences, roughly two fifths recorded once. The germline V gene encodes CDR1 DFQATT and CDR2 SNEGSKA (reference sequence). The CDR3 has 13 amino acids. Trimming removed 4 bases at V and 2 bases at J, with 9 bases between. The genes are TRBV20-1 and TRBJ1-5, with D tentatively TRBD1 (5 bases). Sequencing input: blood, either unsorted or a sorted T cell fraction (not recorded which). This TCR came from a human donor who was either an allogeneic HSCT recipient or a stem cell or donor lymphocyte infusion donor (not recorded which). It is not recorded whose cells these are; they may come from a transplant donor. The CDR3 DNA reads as TGCAGTGCTACCCAGACAGGCAATCAGCCCCAGCATTTT. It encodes CSATQTGNQPQHF.